The present T cell receptor (beta chain) was sequenced within a study of cytomegalovirus exposure and HLA in healthy donors. Study-wide background: Among 350 to 500 genotyped donors, approximately 80% fell in the Caucasian-associated ancestry cluster.

This CDR3 is 15 amino acids long. J was trimmed by 4 bases and V by 0 bases; bases with no gene match: 2. Germline CDR1 reads LNHNV; CDR2 reads YYDKDF (reference sequence). PCR primers comprised 60 Vbeta and 13 Jbeta primers. Clones were sequenced by immunoSEQ multiplex PCR, and TCRdb holds only the in-frame ones, with some missing. Among 270,000 or so clones listed, approximately 91% were seen once. This receptor was obtained from a girl aged 2 to 10 in good health and CMV-seronegative. The chain links TRBV15 to TRBJ1-3, with 8 positions matching TRBD1. Source material: PBMCs. CDR3 residues: CATSRDAGGGNTIYF. The CDR3, as DNA: TGTGCCACCAGCAGAGATGCAGGGGGCGGAAACACCATATATTTT.